The 17 T cell receptor beta chains below all came from one sample that was sequenced in a study of blood T cell repertoires in COVID-19. Profiled with immunoSEQ multiplex PCR; TCRdb holds only in-frame clones, not every one. The sample carries 95,000 to 150,000 clones, over 65% recorded once. Sequencing input: peripheral blood. The receptors shown here come from a man between 60 and 75 years old with acute or convalescent COVID-19.

This sequence joins TRBV19 and TRBJ1-2; D unresolved. CDR1 is LNHDA, CDR2 SQIVND, per germline (reference sequence). Deletions cut 7 bases from V and 7 bases from J, with 10 bases between. This CDR3 is 11 amino acids long. CDR3 amino acids: CASNWAGGYTF. The CDR3 DNA follows: TGTGCCAGTAACTGGGCGGGTGGCTACACCTTC.

This chain joins TRBV6-1 and TRBJ2-5, with 7 nucleotides matching TRBD1. The ends lost 8 bases at V and 5 bases at J; junction bases unmatched: 11. The germline gives CDR1 MNHNS, CDR2 SASEGT. The CDR3 length is 14 residues. The chain's CDR3 is CASAPTGAVETQYF. CDR3 coding DNA: TGTGCCAGCGCCCCAACAGGGGCTGTCGAGACCCAGTACTTC.

V usage is TRBV9 and J usage is TRBJ2-7; 10 nucleotides agree with TRBD1. The V and J ends lost 3 bases and 6 bases, in that order; junction bases with no gene match: 9. Germline V CDR1 and CDR2: SGDLS, YYNGEE. CDR3 length: 15 amino acids. DNA for the CDR3: TGTGCCAGCAGCGCCTCCGACAGGGGGCTAGGCGAGCAGTACTTC. Translation gives CASSASDRGLGEQYF.

CDR3 nucleotide sequence: TGCAGCGTTGTCGGCAGGGGGCGTAAGATGAACACTGAAGCTTTCTTT. Translating gives CSVVGRGRKMNTEAFF. The chain uses TRBV29-1 and TRBJ1-1; 8 nucleotides match TRBD1. Per germline, CDR1 SQVTM and CDR2 ANQGSEA. The CDR3 extends over 16 amino acids. The V segment lost 4 bases and the J segment 0 bases; nucleotides outside the gene matches: 10.

The chain is built from TRBV5-4 and TRBJ2-1; possibly TRBD1 for D (6 bases). The germline CDR1 and CDR2 sequences are SGHNT and YYREEE (reference sequence). The length of the CDR3 is 18 residues. The ends were cut back, 4 bases at V and 1 base at J, with 21 bases in the middle. CDR3 nucleotide sequence: TGTGCCAGCAGCCCTCAGGGGTTGGGGGTAGGGTCCTACAATGAGCAGTTCTTC. Protein sequence: CASSPQGLGVGSYNEQFF.

In nucleotides, the CDR3 is TGTGCCAGCAGTTACGGGACTAGCGGGTCGAATGAGCAGTTCTTC. Its protein product is CASSYGTSGSNEQFF. The V and J genes are TRBV6-5 and TRBJ2-1; 12 bases match TRBD2. CDR3 length: 15 residues. CDR1 is MNHEY, CDR2 SVGAGI, per germline. V trimming: 2 bases; J trimming: 7 bases; junction bases outside the gene matches: 3.

The gene calls are TRBV15 and TRBJ2-5; no firm D call. This CDR3 has 13 amino acids. The V gene lost 0 bases and the J gene lost 1 base, with 3 bases spanning the gap. Germline V gives CDR1 LNHNV, CDR2 YYDKDF (reference sequence). This CDR3 is CATSRDGQETQYF. The CDR3 bases are TGTGCCACCAGCAGAGACGGCCAAGAGACCCAGTACTTC.

The chain carries TRBV6-5 and TRBJ2-7; 12 positions match TRBD2. The CDR3 extends over 16 amino acids. J lost 0 bases, V lost 4 bases, and 4 bases had no gene match. The germline CDR1 and CDR2 sequences are MNHEY and SVGAGI. The CDR3 bases are TGTGCCAGCAGTTCCTGGACTAGCGGGGCCTCCTACGAGCAGTACTTC. Translating gives CASSSWTSGASYEQYF.

A single count supports this clone. The genes are TRBV5-1 and TRBJ2-2; no clear D. This CDR3 comprises 15 residues. CDR1 SGHRS and CDR2 YFSETQ come from the germline V gene. V lost 0 bases, J lost 8 bases, and 14 bases lay in between. As DNA, the CDR3 is TGCGCCAGCAGCTTGGCCAATTCACTAAATGGGGAGCTGTTTTTT. Encoded protein: CASSLANSLNGELFF.

The J gene is TRBJ1-4, the V gene TRBV28; 7 nucleotides align to TRBD1. Germline V gene lookup returns CDR1 MDHEN and CDR2 SYDVKM. After removal of 4 bases from V and 8 bases from J, the junction contained 16 bases not matched to a gene. There are 17 residues in the CDR3. The DNA of the CDR3 is TGTGCCAGCAGTTCAACCTTAACAGGGGTAAGGGGAGAAAAACTGTTTTTT. Translated, it gives CASSSTLTGVRGEKLFF.

This clone was detected a few times. The rearrangement joins TRBV7-9 to TRBJ2-3; D ambiguous. Germline assignment: CDR1 SEHNR and CDR2 FQNEAQ (reference sequence). Trimming cost V 5 bases and J 4 bases, with 13 bases left between them. CDR3 length: 14 amino acids. The CDR3 DNA follows: TGTGCCAGCAGCGGTCTACTGAGCCCAGATACGCAGTATTTT. Amino acids: CASSGLLSPDTQYF.

V gene TRBV18 combines with J gene TRBJ2-7, with D possibly TRBD2 on 5 matching bases. Trimming cost V 4 bases and J 9 bases, with 16 bases left between them. Germline V gives CDR1 KGHSH, CDR2 LQKENI. The CDR3 has 13 amino acids. CDR3 in amino acids: CASSLQAVAGQYF. The DNA for the CDR3 is TGTGCCAGCTCACTCCAGGCGGTGGCGGGGCAGTACTTC.

V usage is TRBV20-1 and J usage is TRBJ2-5; the match to TRBD1 covers 7 bases. CDR3 length: 13 residues. J lost 5 bases, V lost 3 bases, and 6 bases had no gene match. Germline V gene sequence: CDR1 DFQATT, CDR2 SNEGSKA (reference sequence). CDR3 sequence: CSASIQGRETQYF. The CDR3 DNA sequence: TGCAGTGCTAGTATACAGGGGCGGGAGACCCAGTACTTC.

This chain joins TRBV4-1 and TRBJ2-4; 7 positions agree with TRBD2. CDR1 is MGHRA, CDR2 YSYEKL, per germline. Trimming took 1 base from V and 6 from J; bases not matched to a gene: 9. The CDR3 totals 16 residues. The CDR3 loop is CASSQGRSGGGNIQYF. In DNA, the CDR3 is TGCGCCAGCAGCCAAGGGAGGTCGGGAGGTGGAAACATTCAGTACTTC.

The CDR3 sequence: CASTGTASYEQYF. CDR3 bases: TGTGCCAGCACCGGGACAGCATCCTACGAGCAGTACTTC. The chain uses TRBV6-5 and TRBJ2-7; 7 bases are shared with TRBD1. This CDR3 spans 13 amino acids. The J segment lost 1 base and the V segment lost 7 bases, leaving 4 bases of the junction unmatched. Germline CDR1 is MNHEY and CDR2 is SVGAGI.

The rearrangement joins TRBV27 to TRBJ1-2; 10 bases align to TRBD1. From germline, CDR1 is MNHEY and CDR2 SMNVEV (reference sequence). There are 16 residues in the CDR3. V was pared by 6 bases and J by 7 bases, with 14 bases of the junction left unmatched. CDR3 loop: CASSLTTGGAVVGYTF. CDR3 nucleotide sequence: TGTGCCAGCAGCCTAACGACAGGGGGCGCAGTGGTTGGCTACACCTTC.

The genes are TRBV21-1 and TRBJ2-2; the table's TRBD1 call for D was not verified on the DNA. TRBV21-1 is a recognized pseudogene. The CDR3 contains 18 residues. The CDR3 region is CASTFCHDRGASTGELFF. The CDR3 nucleotides are TGTGCCAGCACTTTTTGCCACGACAGGGGGGCGAGCACCGGGGAGCTGTTTTTT.